Each of the 2 T cell receptor beta chains below was sequenced from the same sample in a study of CD8 T cells in Susac syndrome. When the RNA was reverse transcribed, random hexamers were used with an input of about 0.5 to 1 ug. MiXCR, applied by TCRdb to the immunoSEQ multiplex PCR reads, yields one record per CDR3 protein. The sample records hundreds of thousands of distinct CDR3 sequences, almost 85% being singletons. The specimen sequenced was CD8+ T cells from PBMCs. Receptors were obtained from a human donor with multiple sclerosis.

The chain is built from TRBV29-1 and TRBJ2-3; no clear D gene. Trimming removed 0 bases from V and 6 bases from J, with 10 bases in between. This CDR3 comprises 13 residues. Per germline, CDR1 SQVTM and CDR2 ANQGSEA. CDR3 sequence: CSVEDGRADTQYF. Here the CDR3 DNA reads TGCAGCGTTGAAGATGGAAGAGCGGATACGCAGTATTTT.

As to this clonotype: An end of the junction differs from the germline gene, which may be a read error. V gene TRBV7-7 combines with J gene TRBJ2-1; 10 bases map to TRBD2. Germline V gene data show CDR1 as SSHAT and CDR2 as FNYEAQ (reference sequence). The CDR3 runs 16 residues. The CDR3 loop reads CASSLPRSGRHLEQFF. The CDR3 DNA is TGTGCTAGCAGCCTCCCCCGTAGCGGGAGGCACTTGGAGCAGTTCTTC.